The clone carrying this TCR beta chain appeared many times. Sequencing was done on patients that had shown CD8+CD57+ cell expansion by flow cytometry. Severe acquired aplastic anemia was diagnosed in all patients. No patient had been given any therapy when blood was sampled. The data belong to a study of CD8+CD57+ T cells in acquired aplastic anemia. Looking at the study overall: The mean DNA yield obtained from sorted CD4+ and CD8+ cells came to around 3 ug.

Germline CDR1 and CDR2: SGHRS and YFSETQ. The CDR3 sequence is 18 residues long. V trimming: 4 bases; J trimming: 1 base; junction bases outside the gene matches: 9. Profiling that covered TCR beta VDJ and CDR3 relied on genomic DNA as its template. MiXCR, run by TCRdb on the reads, gives a single entry per CDR3 protein. The sample consists of a few hundred thousand distinct CDR3 sequences, roughly 45% of them appearing once. The TCR was taken from a human donor with aplastic anemia. Sequenced material: sorted CD4+, CD8+, or CD8+CD57+ T cells (not recorded which) from PBMCs. This chain uses TRBV5-1 with TRBJ2-6; 9 bases match TRBD1. The CDR3 coding sequence is TGCGCCAGCAGCCCGAGGACAGGGGATGGTTCTGGGGCCAACGTCCTGACTTTC. This sequence encodes CASSPRTGDGSGANVLTF.